The 21 T cell receptor beta chains below come from one sample, sequenced in a study of radiation and T cells in renal cell carcinoma (TCRdb year 2020). The time point label, as the study defines it: blood 2 weeks post-SBRT. What this sample's treatment or condition label stands for: 15 Gy SBRT to primary tumor, nephrectomy 4 weeks later. The library was prepared using the immunoSEQ multiplex PCR assay. The clones in this table, taken by TCRdb from immuneACCESS, are in-frame only. Not every clone is retained; where verified, under half of the shortfall comes from an unresolved V gene, and the cause of the rest is unknown. Present in this sample are roughly 130,000 clones, 85% to 90% of which were seen just once. Of the sample, more than 5% is held by the ten largest clones. Sequencing used blood, obtained from a patient whose treatment included radiotherapy and nephrectomy. These TCRs come from a woman in her 70s with renal cell carcinoma.

The chain links TRBV19 to TRBJ2-7; D is undetermined. V was trimmed by 5 bases and J by 5 bases, leaving 16 bases between them. Germline-derived CDR1 and CDR2 are LNHDA and SQIVND (reference sequence). The CDR3 is 14 residues long. CDR3 sequence (DNA): TGTGCCAGTAGTCCCGACGGGTTCCTTAACGAGCAGTACTTC. The encoded protein is CASSPDGFLNEQYF.

This clone appeared a single time. The genes are TRBV11-3 and TRBJ1-3, with D possibly TRBD1 on 6 matching bases. Per germline, CDR1 SGHNT and CDR2 YENEEA. CDR3 size: 13 residues. Trimming removed 5 bases from V and 1 base from J, with 6 bases in between. The CDR3 DNA reads TGTGCCAGCAGCAGGGGGTCTGGAAACACCATATATTTT. It specifies CASSRGSGNTIYF. The whole variable domain, filled in from reference TRBV11-3 and TRBJ1-3, reads EAGVVQSPRYKIIEKKQPVAFWCNPISGHNTLYWYLQNLGQGPELLIRYENEEAVDDSQLPKDRFSAERLKGVDSTLKIQPAELGDSAVYLCASSRGSGNTIYFGEGSWLTVV.

CDR3 DNA sequence: TGTGCCAGCAGTCACATAGCGGGGGGCGGGTCCGGGGAGCTGTTTTTT. It translates to CASSHIAGGGSGELFF. V gene TRBV11-2 combines with J gene TRBJ2-2; 10 nucleotides align to TRBD2. V lost 6 bases, J lost 6 bases, and 10 bases stayed unmatched. This CDR3 spans 16 amino acids. Germline values: CDR1 SGHAT, CDR2 FQNNGV.

V is TRBV5-1 and J is TRBJ1-1; TRBD1 might be the D (6 bases). The germline V gene encodes CDR1 SGHRS and CDR2 YFSETQ. The CDR3 contains 12 residues. V dropped 5 bases and J dropped 5 bases, with 10 bases sitting between them. CDR3 sequence reads: CASRDSSTEAFF. In nucleotides, the CDR3 is TGCGCCAGCAGGGACAGTTCAACTGAAGCTTTCTTT.

V is TRBV5-1 and J is TRBJ2-3; D might be TRBD2 (5 bases). The V end lost 5 bases, the J end lost 3 bases, and 10 bases lay between the germline ends. CDR3 length: 13 amino acids. Germline CDR1 is SGHRS and CDR2 is YFSETQ. The CDR3 DNA is TGCGCCAGCAGGTTAGCGCAGACAGATACGCAGTATTTT. It is translated as CASRLAQTDTQYF.

The chain links TRBV7-9 to TRBJ2-1; 7 nucleotides agree with TRBD1. The CDR3 spans 18 residues. V lost 7 bases and J lost 0; bases outside the gene matches: 15. The germline V gene encodes CDR1 SEHNR and CDR2 FQNEAQ (reference sequence). This chain's CDR3 is CASNQGVGGPNSYNEQFF. The CDR3 DNA sequence: TGTGCCAGCAACCAGGGGGTTGGGGGTCCGAACTCCTACAATGAGCAGTTCTTC.

This chain uses TRBV6-1 with TRBJ1-2; tentatively, D is TRBD1 (5 bases). This CDR3 region has 14 residues. V was shortened by 6 bases and J by 3 bases, with 14 bases between the two germline ends. CDR1 MNHNS and CDR2 SASEGT come from the germline V gene. The CDR3 DNA reads as TGTGCCAGCAGGGAATATGGGACTGACTATGGCTACACCTTC. Translating it yields CASREYGTDYGYTF.

This sequence joins TRBV11-1 and TRBJ2-7, with TRBD2 as a possible D gene (5 bases). The CDR3 runs to 14 residues. V was pared by 2 bases and J by 7 bases, with 15 bases between. Germline loops: CDR1 SGHAT, CDR2 FQDESV (reference sequence). CDR3 amino acids: CASSLTGSTGEQYF. The CDR3 DNA is TGTGCCAGCAGCTTAACGGGTTCTACGGGGGAGCAGTACTTC.

V usage is TRBV7-6 and J usage is TRBJ2-5, with D possibly being TRBD1 or TRBD2 (6 bases each). The germline CDR1 and CDR2 sequences are SGHVS and FNYEAQ. V was trimmed by 4 bases and J by 5 bases, leaving 14 bases between them. The CDR3 consists of 14 residues. The chain's CDR3 is CASSSGGRAETQYF. The DNA of the CDR3 is TGTGCCAGCAGCTCCGGGGGCCGGGCGGAGACCCAGTACTTC. Supplemented by reference TRBV7-6 and TRBJ2-5, the full variable domain reads GAGVSQSPRYKVTKRGQDVALRCDPISGHVSLYWYRQALGQGPEFLTYFNYEAQQDKSGLPNDRFSAERPEGSISTLTIQRTEQRDSAMYRCASSSGGRAETQYFGPGTRLLVL.

The chain carries TRBV5-1 and TRBJ1-3; D is unresolved. CDR1 is SGHRS, CDR2 YFSETQ, per germline. The CDR3 sequence is 14 residues long. Trimming pared 4 bases from V and 1 base from J, leaving 9 bases between. The CDR3 DNA is TGCGCCAGCAGCCCGTTACAGTCTGGAAACACCATATATTTT. Protein product: CASSPLQSGNTIYF. The whole variable domain, remainder taken from reference TRBV5-1 and TRBJ1-3, is KAGVTQTPRYLIKTRGQQVTLSCSPISGHRSVSWYQQTPGQGLQFLFEYFSETQRNKGNFPGRFSGRQFSNSRSEMNVSTLELGDSALYLCASSPLQSGNTIYFGEGSWLTVV.

This rearrangement joins TRBV7-2 to TRBJ2-2; 8 nucleotides line up with TRBD1. CDR1 is SGHTA and CDR2 is FQGNSA in the germline V gene. The ends lost 5 bases at V and 7 bases at J; junction bases unmatched: 9. This CDR3 has 15 residues. The CDR3 here is CASSKIGQGSGELFF. The CDR3 nucleotides read TGTGCCAGCAGCAAAATCGGACAGGGTAGCGGGGAGCTGTTTTTT.

This clone occurred a few times. The chain combines TRBV5-1 with TRBJ1-1; 7 bases are a match to TRBD1. Germline V gene lookup returns CDR1 SGHRS and CDR2 YFSETQ. V was clipped by 0 bases and J by 1 base; unmatched bases: 3. The CDR3 spans 15 residues. The DNA of the CDR3 is TGCGCCAGCAGCTTGGACTGGACAGGGAACACTGAAGCTTTCTTT. Translating gives CASSLDWTGNTEAFF.

The sample holds a few counts of this clone. As DNA, the CDR3 is TGCGCCAGCAGCCAAGGGAAGGGGGCAAATTCACCCCTCCACTTT. Translation gives CASSQGKGANSPLHF. This chain connects TRBV4-1 to TRBJ1-6, with 7 positions matching TRBD1. Looked up from germline, CDR1 is MGHRA and CDR2 is YSYEKL. The CDR3 spans 15 residues. V lost 1 base to trimming and J lost 7 bases; unmatched junction nucleotides: 4.

The rearrangement uses TRBV30 and TRBJ2-1; 11 bases are shared with TRBD2. CDR3 size: 16 residues. Trimming at V came to 0 bases and at J to 2 bases, leaving 3 bases not matched to a gene. The germline CDR1 and CDR2 sequences are GTSNPN and SVGIG (reference sequence). Here the CDR3 DNA reads TGTGCCTGGAGTGTCTTAGCGGGGGGGCCCTACAATGAGCAGTTCTTC. This encodes CAWSVLAGGPYNEQFF.

The chain joins TRBV5-4 to TRBJ2-1; TRBD1 or TRBD2 may be the D gene (5 bases each). V lost 0 bases and J lost 0, with 7 bases in between. The CDR3 contains 15 residues. In germline, CDR1 is SGHNT, CDR2 YYREEE (reference sequence). The CDR3 DNA reads TGTGCCAGCAGCTTGGGTGGGGGCTCCTACAATGAGCAGTTCTTC. Translating it yields CASSLGGGSYNEQFF.

The table lists this clone with a count of one. The V and J genes are TRBV5-4 and TRBJ2-5, with a possible D match to TRBD1 (6 bases). Germline V lookup: CDR1 SGHNT, CDR2 YYREEE (reference sequence). This CDR3 has 15 residues. V dropped 1 base and J dropped 5 bases, with 15 bases sitting between them. The CDR3 here is CASSLPGTGRETQYF. The CDR3, as DNA: TGTGCCAGCAGCTTGCCGGGCACAGGGCGGGAGACCCAGTACTTC.

This chain uses TRBV19 with TRBJ1-6; D call uncertain. The germline gives CDR1 LNHDA, CDR2 SQIVND (reference sequence). The CDR3 contains 15 residues. V was cut by 3 bases and J by 0 bases, with 6 bases left in between. The CDR3, as DNA: TGTGCCAGTAGTATTGATAACTCCTATAATTCACCCCTCCACTTT. Translated: CASSIDNSYNSPLHF.

The J gene is TRBJ1-1, the V gene TRBV27, with unresolved D. The germline V and J ends were trimmed by 5 bases and 7 bases, with 14 bases remaining between them. CDR1 and CDR2 (germline): MNHEY, SMNVEV (reference sequence). The CDR3 has 13 amino acids. DNA of the CDR3: TGTGCCAGCAGTCCTCGCCGCTTGGTTGAAGCTTTCTTT. It encodes CASSPRRLVEAFF.

This chain links TRBV13 with TRBJ1-6, with D possibly being TRBD1 (6 bases). V lost 1 base and J 10 bases, leaving 11 bases between the germline ends. Germline CDR1 PRHDT, CDR2 FYEKMQ (reference sequence). The CDR3 is made up of 14 amino acids. The CDR3, as DNA: TGTGCCAGCAGCTTAGCGGGGGCAGGGTCACCCCTCCACTTT. This translates into CASSLAGAGSPLHF.

The chain couples TRBV9 to TRBJ1-2; D is unclear. V shed 2 bases and J shed 8 bases, with 16 bases lying between them. In germline, CDR1 is SGDLS, CDR2 YYNGEE. The CDR3 spans 14 residues. CDR3 nucleotides: TGTGCCAGCAGCGTTGGTCGGGTTTTGAGAGGCTACACCTTC. Translating gives CASSVGRVLRGYTF.

V is TRBV7-2 and J is TRBJ2-5, with D maybe TRBD2 (7 bases). CDR3 size: 16 residues. Trimming cost V 1 base and J 5 bases, with 17 bases left between them. The germline gives CDR1 SGHTA, CDR2 FQGNSA. CDR3 nucleotides: TGTGCCAGCAGCTTAGACGGAAGGGGCGGGGGCGAGACCCAGTACTTC. It yields the protein CASSLDGRGGGETQYF.